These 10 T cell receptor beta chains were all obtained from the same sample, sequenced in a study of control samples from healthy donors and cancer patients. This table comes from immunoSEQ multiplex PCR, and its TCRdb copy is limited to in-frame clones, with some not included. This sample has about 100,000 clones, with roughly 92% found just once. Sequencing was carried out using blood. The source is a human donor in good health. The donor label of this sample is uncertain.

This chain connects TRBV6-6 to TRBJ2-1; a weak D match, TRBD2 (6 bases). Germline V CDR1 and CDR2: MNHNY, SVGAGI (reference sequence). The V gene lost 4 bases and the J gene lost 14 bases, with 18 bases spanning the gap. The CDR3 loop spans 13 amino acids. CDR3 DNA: TGTGCCAGCAGTTCAAAAACGGAAGGGAGGAAGTTCTTC. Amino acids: CASSSKTEGRKFF.

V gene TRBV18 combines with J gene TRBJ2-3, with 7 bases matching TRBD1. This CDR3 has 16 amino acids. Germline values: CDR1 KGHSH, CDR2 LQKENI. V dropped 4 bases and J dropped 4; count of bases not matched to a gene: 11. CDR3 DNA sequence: TGTGCCAGCTCACGAGATTCCGGGACAGAGGCAGATACGCAGTATTTT. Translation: CASSRDSGTEADTQYF.

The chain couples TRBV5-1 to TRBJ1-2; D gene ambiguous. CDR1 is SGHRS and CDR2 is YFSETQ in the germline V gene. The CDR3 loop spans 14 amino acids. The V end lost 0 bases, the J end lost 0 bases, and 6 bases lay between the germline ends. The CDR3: CASSLVDSNYGYTF. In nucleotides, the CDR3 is TGCGCCAGCAGCTTGGTGGACTCTAACTATGGCTACACCTTC. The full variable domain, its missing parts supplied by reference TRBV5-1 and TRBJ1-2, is KAGVTQTPRYLIKTRGQQVTLSCSPISGHRSVSWYQQTPGQGLQFLFEYFSETQRNKGNFPGRFSGRQFSNSRSEMNVSTLELGDSALYLCASSLVDSNYGYTFGSGTRLTVV.

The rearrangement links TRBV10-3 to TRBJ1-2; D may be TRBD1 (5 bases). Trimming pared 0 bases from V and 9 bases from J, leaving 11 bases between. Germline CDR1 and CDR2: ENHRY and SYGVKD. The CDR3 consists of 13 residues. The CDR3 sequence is CAISESTDGSYTF. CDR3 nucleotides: TGTGCCATCAGTGAGTCGACAGATGGGAGCTACACCTTC.

CDR3 in DNA: TGTGCCAGTAGTTGGCAGGGCGACTATAGCAATCAGCCCCAGCATTTT. This encodes CASSWQGDYSNQPQHF. The chain combines TRBV19 with TRBJ1-5, with a possible D match to TRBD1 (5 bases). The V end lost 5 bases, the J end lost 0 bases, and 14 bases lay between the germline ends. CDR1 and CDR2 from the germline V gene are LNHDA and SQIVND (reference sequence). The CDR3 has 16 residues.

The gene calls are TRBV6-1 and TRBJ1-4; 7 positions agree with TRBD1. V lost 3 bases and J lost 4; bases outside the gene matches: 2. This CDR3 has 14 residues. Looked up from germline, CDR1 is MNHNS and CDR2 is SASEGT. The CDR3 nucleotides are TGTGCCAGCAGTGAGGGACAGATTAATGAAAAACTGTTTTTT. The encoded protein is CASSEGQINEKLFF.

CDR3 DNA sequence: TGCGCCAGCAGACTCCGGGGGGAGCTATCCCTAGGGGATGAGCAGTTCTTC. It specifies CASRLRGELSLGDEQFF. This chain uses TRBV5-1 with TRBJ2-1; 7 bases match TRBD2. The V gene's germline CDR1 is SGHRS and CDR2 YFSETQ. Trimming took 5 bases from V and 8 from J; bases not matched to a gene: 19. This CDR3 comprises 17 residues. Drawing the rest from reference TRBV5-1 and TRBJ2-1, the complete variable domain is KAGVTQTPRYLIKTRGQQVTLSCSPISGHRSVSWYQQTPGQGLQFLFEYFSETQRNKGNFPGRFSGRQFSNSRSEMNVSTLELGDSALYLCASRLRGELSLGDEQFFGPGTRLTVL.

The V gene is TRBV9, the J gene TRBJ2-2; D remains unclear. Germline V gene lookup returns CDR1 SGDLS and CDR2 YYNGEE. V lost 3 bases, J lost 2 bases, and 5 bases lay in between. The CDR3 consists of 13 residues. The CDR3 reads CASSEGNTGELFF. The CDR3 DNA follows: TGTGCCAGCAGCGAGGGAAACACCGGGGAGCTGTTTTTT.

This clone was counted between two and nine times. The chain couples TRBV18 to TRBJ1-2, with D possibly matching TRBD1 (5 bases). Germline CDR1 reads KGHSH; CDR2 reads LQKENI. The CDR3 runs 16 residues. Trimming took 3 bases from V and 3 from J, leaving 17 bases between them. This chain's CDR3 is CASSPDGRGGDYGYTF. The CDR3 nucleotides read TGTGCCAGCTCACCGGATGGGAGGGGCGGCGACTATGGCTACACCTTC.

The CDR3 coding sequence is TGTGCCAGCAGCCAAGGGACGGCTCAGGGTGTTAGCTACGAGCAGTACTTC. It encodes CASSQGTAQGVSYEQYF. This rearrangement joins TRBV7-9 to TRBJ2-7; D possibly uses TRBD1 or TRBD2 (5 bases each). The CDR3 loop spans 17 amino acids. CDR1 and CDR2 (germline): SEHNR, FQNEAQ (reference sequence). Trimming removed 5 bases at V and 3 bases at J, with 23 bases between. Filled out from reference TRBV7-9 and TRBJ2-7, the complete variable domain reads DTGVSQNPRHKITKRGQNVTFRCDPISEHNRLYWYRQTLGQGPEFLTYFQNEAQLEKSRLLSDRFSAERPKGSFSTLEIQRTEQGDSAMYLCASSQGTAQGVSYEQYFGPGTRLTVT.